These 23 T cell receptor beta chains originate from one sample sequenced in a study of blood T cell repertoires in COVID-19 (dated by TCRdb to 2019 to 2021). Receptor libraries were prepared by the immunoSEQ multiplex PCR assay. As stored in TCRdb, this immuneACCESS dataset retains in-frame rearrangements with V and J assigned. A fraction of the clones does not appear; measured against another copy, unresolved V genes explain less than half of the discrepancy, and the remainder lacks a known reason. The sample data list almost 250,000 clones, and around 89% of these were observed just once. Roughly 4% of the sample goes to the ten largest clones. The source material was PBMCs or T cells enriched from blood (not recorded which). The receptors derive from a woman between 25 and 40 years old who had recovered from COVID-19.

By proportion, this clone is medium-sized. This rearrangement joins TRBV4-2 to TRBJ2-1; D not resolved. V shed 0 bases and J shed 4 bases, with 13 bases lying between them. The V gene's germline CDR1 is LGHNA and CDR2 YNFKEQ. This CDR3 spans 16 amino acids. For the CDR3, the DNA is TGTGCCAGCAGCCAAGATGAAACTTTGACATACAATGAGCAGTTCTTC. Its protein is CASSQDETLTYNEQFF.

The chain combines TRBV19 with TRBJ2-3, with 10 bases that match TRBD1. The germline CDR1 and CDR2 sequences are LNHDA and SQIVND (reference sequence). With 7 bases clipped from V and 3 bases from J, the junction kept 4 bases outside the gene matches. There are 14 residues in the CDR3. This CDR3 is CASTRDRGTDTQYF. The CDR3 DNA sequence: TGTGCCAGTACAAGGGACAGGGGAACAGATACGCAGTATTTT.

The genes are TRBV14 and TRBJ2-1, with TRBD2 identical over 7 bases. Germline V gene data show CDR1 as SGHDN and CDR2 as FVKESK. The CDR3 extends over 14 amino acids. V lost 2 bases and J lost 5; bases outside the gene matches: 3. CDR3 residues: CASSQSLANNEQFF. The CDR3 coding sequence is TGTGCCAGCAGCCAATCACTAGCGAACAATGAGCAGTTCTTC.

This sequence joins TRBV11-2 and TRBJ2-1; 9 nucleotides align to TRBD1. V gave up 3 bases and J gave up 7 bases; unmatched junction bases: 7. The CDR3 covers 15 residues. Germline V gene lookup returns CDR1 SGHAT and CDR2 FQNNGV. The DNA for the CDR3 is TGTGCCAGCAGCTTCGCCGGGACAGGGCTTAATGAGCAGTTCTTC. This translates into CASSFAGTGLNEQFF.

The chain is built from TRBV29-1 and TRBJ1-2, with 7 positions matching TRBD1. The ends lost 0 bases at V and 8 bases at J; junction bases unmatched: 9. The CDR3 loop spans 14 amino acids. The V gene's germline CDR1 is SQVTM and CDR2 ANQGSEA. The chain's CDR3 is CSVEESRKGGGYTF. CDR3 nucleotide sequence: TGCAGCGTTGAAGAATCCCGAAAAGGGGGCGGCTACACCTTC.

The chain uses TRBV6-2 or TRBV6-3 and TRBJ2-1; 7 positions agree with TRBD2. Germline trimming cut 0 bases from V and 0 bases from J; bases unmatched to any gene: 5. CDR3 length: 17 residues. The germline V gene has CDR1 MNHEY and CDR2 SVGEGT. As DNA, the CDR3 is TGTGCCAGCAGTTACTCGACCGGGACTATCTCCTACAATGAGCAGTTCTTC. It specifies CASSYSTGTISYNEQFF.

V and J are TRBV29-1 and TRBJ1-5; D perhaps matches TRBD1 (5 bases). CDR1 is SQVTM, CDR2 ANQGSEA, per germline. V was cut by 5 bases and J by 6 bases, with 14 bases left in between. The CDR3 is made up of 13 amino acids. Written as DNA, the CDR3 is TGCAGCGTTTACGACGGGGGGAGTCAGCCCCAGCATTTT. Translating gives CSVYDGGSQPQHF.

The chain uses TRBV7-9 and TRBJ2-3; D gene unclear. The CDR3 extends over 12 amino acids. V was trimmed by 10 bases and J by 2 bases, leaving 10 bases between them. Germline loops: CDR1 SEHNR, CDR2 FQNEAQ (reference sequence). CDR3 protein: CATSGFTDTQYF. The CDR3 nucleotides are TGTGCCACCAGTGGCTTCACAGATACGCAGTATTTT.

V gene TRBV24-1 combines with J gene TRBJ1-2; 8 bases line up with TRBD1. V trimming: 2 bases; J trimming: 6 bases; junction bases outside the gene matches: 4. The CDR3 sequence is 14 residues long. Germline V lookup: CDR1 KGHDR, CDR2 SFDVKD. CDR3: CATSDSPGQDGYTF. The CDR3 bases are TGTGCCACCAGTGATTCTCCGGGACAGGATGGCTACACCTTC.

J is TRBJ1-1 and V is TRBV24-1, with D tentatively TRBD1 (6 bases). The germline V and J ends were trimmed by 4 bases and 12 bases, with 29 bases remaining between them. CDR3 length: 17 amino acids. CDR1 and CDR2 from the germline V gene are KGHDR and SFDVKD. The CDR3 DNA reads as TGTGCCACCAGTGACTCAAAAGAACAGGGCCATACCTTGAGACCTTTCTTT. This sequence encodes CATSDSKEQGHTLRPFF.

The chain is built from TRBV21-1 and TRBJ2-7; TRBD1 reflects the table's D call only, with no check against the DNA. TRBV21-1 is marked as a pseudogene. The CDR3 runs 13 residues. CDR3 DNA: TGTGCCAGCAGCAAAGTGGACAGGGGCGAGCAGTACTTC. Its protein product is CASSKVDRGEQYF.

This chain joins TRBV19 and TRBJ1-6, with a weak D call TRBD1 (6 bases). V lost 6 bases, J lost 12 bases, and 21 bases lay in between. This CDR3 spans 15 amino acids. Germline CDR1 and CDR2: LNHDA and SQIVND (reference sequence). CDR3 sequence (DNA): TGTGCCAGTAGGGACAGTCTCGGTACTAGACGACCCCTCCACTTT. Its translation is CASRDSLGTRRPLHF.

V is TRBV29-1 and J is TRBJ1-2, with D maybe TRBD1 (5 bases). CDR1 is SQVTM, CDR2 ANQGSEA, per germline. Trimming cost V 6 bases and J 4 bases, with 24 bases left between them. This CDR3 comprises 16 residues. CDR3: CSVPKTEGVGGYGYTF. In DNA form, the CDR3 reads TGCAGCGTACCTAAGACAGAGGGTGTGGGGGGCTATGGCTACACCTTC.

The chain links TRBV5-1 to TRBJ1-1; 10 nucleotides agree with TRBD1. The CDR3 is made up of 15 amino acids. Per germline, CDR1 SGHRS and CDR2 YFSETQ. V was pared by 3 bases and J by 4 bases, with 6 bases of the junction left unmatched. The CDR3 sequence is CASSSETGGFTEAFF. Here the CDR3 DNA reads TGCGCCAGCAGCTCGGAGACAGGGGGCTTCACTGAAGCTTTCTTT.

The rearrangement joins TRBV3-1 (or the pseudogene TRBV3-2) to TRBJ2-3; 12 bases are shared with TRBD2. Germline assignment: CDR1 LGHDT and CDR2 YNNKEL (reference sequence). V shed 4 bases and J 2 bases; nucleotides not matched to a gene: 4. The CDR3 runs 16 residues. CDR3 sequence reads: CASSPSSGRATDTQYF. The CDR3 DNA reads TGTGCCAGCAGCCCGTCTAGCGGGAGGGCCACAGATACGCAGTATTTT.

The rearrangement links TRBV12-3 or TRBV12-4 to TRBJ1-2; possibly TRBD1 for D (6 bases). The CDR3 is 13 residues long. The V gene lost 1 base and the J gene lost 8 bases, with 11 bases spanning the gap. The CDR3 is CASSLDRVEGYTF. The DNA for the CDR3 is TGTGCCAGCAGTTTAGACAGGGTAGAAGGCTACACCTTC.

The CDR3 DNA reads TGTGCAAGTCGCTCACAGGGGGTTAGGACTGAAGCTTTCTTT. Translating gives CASRSQGVRTEAFF. The gene calls are TRBV12-2 and TRBJ1-1; the D call in the table, TRBD1, was not verified against the DNA. TRBV12-2 is classified as a pseudogene. CDR3 size: 14 residues.

The gene calls are TRBV9 and TRBJ2-3; TRBD2 aligns across 13 bases. CDR1 is SGDLS and CDR2 is YYNGEE in the germline V gene. The trim removed 0 bases at V and 9 bases at J, leaving 19 bases unmatched. The CDR3 runs 20 residues. This CDR3 reads CASSVGPGLAGASQRGTQYF. DNA of the CDR3: TGTGCCAGCAGCGTAGGCCCCGGACTAGCGGGAGCCTCCCAGAGGGGCACGCAGTATTTT. Drawing the rest from reference TRBV9 and TRBJ2-3, the complete variable domain is DSGVTQTPKHLITATGQRVTLRCSPRSGDLSVYWYQQSLDQGLQFLIQYYNGEERAKGNILERFSAQQFPDLHSELNLSSLELGDSALYFCASSVGPGLAGASQRGTQYFGPGTRLTVL.

In this sample, this clone turned up a few times. V and J are TRBV19 and TRBJ2-1, with D possibly being TRBD1 (6 bases). V lost 3 bases, J lost 3 bases, and 15 bases lay in between. CDR1 is LNHDA and CDR2 is SQIVND in the germline V gene (reference sequence). The CDR3 contains 16 residues. CDR3 coding DNA: TGTGCCAGTAGTATCATTGGACAGCGCATCTACAATGAGCAGTTCTTC. Its protein is CASSIIGQRIYNEQFF. Complete variable domain (other parts from reference TRBV19 and TRBJ2-1): DGGITQSPKYLFRKEGQNVTLSCEQNLNHDAMYWYRQDPGQGLRLIYYSQIVNDFQKGDIAEGYSVSREKKESFPLTVTSAQKNPTAFYLCASSIIGQRIYNEQFFGPGTRLTVL.

The V gene is TRBV24-1, the J gene TRBJ1-1; 9 positions match TRBD1. The CDR3 has 14 residues. Germline V gene data show CDR1 as KGHDR and CDR2 as SFDVKD. With V trimmed by 9 bases and J by 3 bases, 7 bases remained unmatched. The CDR3 is CATRDREVDTEAFF. As DNA, the CDR3 is TGTGCCACCCGGGACAGGGAGGTGGACACTGAAGCTTTCTTT.

The chain joins TRBV21-1 to TRBJ1-3; the D segment call TRBD1 is taken from the table without a DNA check. TRBV21-1 is given as a pseudogene. This CDR3 comprises 16 residues. In nucleotides, the CDR3 is TGTGCCAGCAGCATCCGGAGAGACAGCGCTGGAAACACCATATATTTT. Translated, it gives CASSIRRDSAGNTIYF.

The chain uses TRBV14 and TRBJ2-7; 7 positions match TRBD1. This CDR3 has 16 residues. Germline V CDR1 and CDR2: SGHDN, FVKESK. The V gene end was trimmed by 3 bases and the J gene end by 2 bases; junction bases not matched to a gene: 10. The CDR3 DNA reads TGTGCCAGCAGCCATACGCACGGGACAGTAGCCTACGAGCAGTACTTC. Its protein is CASSHTHGTVAYEQYF.

The chain couples TRBV10-2 to TRBJ1-1; D is unclear. The CDR3 has 12 residues. Germline loops: CDR1 WSHSY, CDR2 SAAADI. V was clipped by 6 bases and J by 12 bases, with 17 bases between them. CDR3 DNA: TGCGCCAGCAGGACGCGACACCTCTTCTCTTTCTTT. Encoded protein: CASRTRHLFSFF.